This T cell receptor beta chain came from a study of siplizumab effects on memory and regulatory T cells. Study conclusions and caveats: Siplizumab cultures yielded proliferating Tregs whose suppressive function was not confirmed. A minor fraction of alloreactive clones, and no more, mapped to unstimulated subsets. There appeared to be greater diversity in naive T cells than in memory cells, and naive T cells seemed major contributors to the alloresponse.

With respect to this clone: Antigen specificity is unknown.

TCRdb's copy holds only in-frame clones and misses some; the assay was immunoSEQ multiplex PCR. Of approximately 97,000 clones detected, about 94% appear once; the ten largest clones hold 0.85% to 1.2%. The germline V gene has CDR1 SEHNR and CDR2 FQNEAQ (reference sequence). The ends were cut back, 1 base at V and 5 bases at J, with 18 bases in the middle. The CDR3 has 16 residues. The origin of this receptor is a human donor in good health. The chain combines TRBV7-9 with TRBJ2-7; possibly TRBD1 or TRBD2 for D (6 bases each). Material for sequencing was CD4+ T cells sorted from blood. CDR3 amino acids: CASSLEVGGTNNEQYF. In DNA, the CDR3 is TGTGCCAGCAGCTTAGAGGTTGGGGGGACAAACAACGAGCAGTACTTC.